This TCR beta chain was documented in a study of beta chain features in type 1 diabetes. The germline CDR1 and CDR2 sequences are SGHTA and FQGNSA. V was clipped by 2 bases and J by 2 bases; unmatched bases: 7. This CDR3 is 16 amino acids long. General observations from the study: The study found fewer insertions and more deletions at VDJ junctions in type 1 diabetes patients. Patients with Type 1 diabetes showed moderately but significantly shorter TCRB CDR3s in all four CD4+ subsets. Any HLA-type effect on TCRB rearrangement remained unresolved here.

Reverse transcribing all isolated RNA meant expressed TCRB transcripts were sequenced. The data were produced by immunoSEQ multiplex PCR, yet TCRdb's version contains in-frame clones alone and is incomplete. Among a few hundred thousand clones, approximately 16% were seen once, and the ten largest hold about 0.092%. This clone was observed a handful of times. Its target is unknown. The source of this sequence is a man aged 25 to 40 with type 1 diabetes. Input material: naive CD4+ T cells from blood. V usage is TRBV7-2 and J usage is TRBJ2-3; 7 positions match TRBD1. The CDR3 coding sequence is TGTGCCAGCAGCTTAAGACAGGGTCAATACACAGATACGCAGTATTTT. It specifies CASSLRQGQYTDTQYF.